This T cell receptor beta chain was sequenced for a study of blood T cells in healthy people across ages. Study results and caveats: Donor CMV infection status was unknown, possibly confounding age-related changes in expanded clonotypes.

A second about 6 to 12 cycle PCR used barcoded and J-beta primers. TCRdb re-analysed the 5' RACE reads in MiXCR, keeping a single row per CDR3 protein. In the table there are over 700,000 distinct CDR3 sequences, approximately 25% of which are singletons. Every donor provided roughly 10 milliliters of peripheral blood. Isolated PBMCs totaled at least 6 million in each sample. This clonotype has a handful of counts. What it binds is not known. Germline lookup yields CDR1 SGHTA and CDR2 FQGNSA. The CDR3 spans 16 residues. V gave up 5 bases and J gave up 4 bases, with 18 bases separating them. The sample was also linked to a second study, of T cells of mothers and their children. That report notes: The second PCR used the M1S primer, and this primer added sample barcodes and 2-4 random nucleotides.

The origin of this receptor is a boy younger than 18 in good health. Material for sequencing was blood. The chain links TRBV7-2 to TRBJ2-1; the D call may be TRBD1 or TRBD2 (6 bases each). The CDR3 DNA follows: TGTGCCAGCAGCCGCGGACGGGGGCGCGGATACAATGAGCAGTTCTTC. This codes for CASSRGRGRGYNEQFF.